A single sample is the source of the 19 T cell receptor beta chains below, sequenced in a study of blood T cells in healthy people across ages. Primers used in a second PCR of roughly 6 to 12 cycles were a sample-barcoded 5' primer and a J-beta primer mix. MiXCR, run by TCRdb on the 5' RACE reads, gives a single entry per CDR3 protein. The sample carries 500,000 to 700,000 distinct CDR3 sequences, around 31% recorded once. Input material: blood. The receptors stem from a woman older than 75 in good health.

This clonotype was observed at least ten times. The chain is built from TRBV20-1 and TRBJ1-1; 9 nucleotides agree with TRBD1. Trimming removed 3 bases from V and 0 bases from J; junction bases left unmatched: 2. Germline V CDR1 and CDR2: DFQATT, SNEGSKA (reference sequence). The length of the CDR3 is 14 residues. The CDR3 is CSARGDRVNTEAFF. The CDR3 nucleotides are TGCAGTGCTAGGGGGGACAGGGTGAACACTGAAGCTTTCTTT.

The chain links TRBV2 to TRBJ2-7; D unclear. V dropped 10 bases and J dropped 1 base, with 14 bases sitting between them. The CDR3 covers 13 residues. Looked up from germline, CDR1 is SNHLY and CDR2 is FYNNEI. CDR3 DNA sequence: TGTGCCACTTTTCCGGGCCCATCCTACGAGCAGTACTTC. Protein product: CATFPGPSYEQYF.

The table lists this clonotype with many counts. The J gene is TRBJ2-3, the V gene TRBV7-9; D is uncertain. This CDR3 region has 16 residues. The V gene's germline CDR1 is SEHNR and CDR2 FQNEAQ (reference sequence). The ends were cut back, 2 bases at V and 0 bases at J, with 12 bases in the middle. This CDR3 reads CASSLNQDISTDTQYF. As DNA, the CDR3 is TGTGCCAGCAGCTTAAACCAAGACATCAGCACAGATACGCAGTATTTT.

The chain couples TRBV20-1 to TRBJ2-1; D may correspond to TRBD1 or TRBD2 (5 bases each). This CDR3 contains 14 residues. Trimming removed 5 bases at V and 10 bases at J, with 21 bases between. CDR1 and CDR2 (germline): DFQATT, SNEGSKA (reference sequence). The DNA of the CDR3 is TGCAGTGCTCCGCCCGGGACCTTGGGCGGGGAGCAGTTCTTC. Translated: CSAPPGTLGGEQFF.

This clonotype has at least ten counts. The genes are TRBV20-1 and TRBJ1-6; 10 bases are shared with TRBD1. Germline loops: CDR1 DFQATT, CDR2 SNEGSKA (reference sequence). V trimming: 1 base; J trimming: 11 bases; junction bases outside the gene matches: 17. This CDR3 spans 18 amino acids. As DNA, the CDR3 is TGCAGTGCTAGAGTCTTATTCTCGAAGACAGGGGGCGAGGCACCCCTCCACTTT. Translating gives CSARVLFSKTGGEAPLHF.

The table lists this clonotype with a few counts. The J gene is TRBJ2-7, the V gene TRBV7-2, with D possibly TRBD1 on 7 matching bases. CDR1 and CDR2 (germline): SGHTA, FQGNSA. This CDR3 is 14 amino acids long. CDR3 DNA sequence: TGTGCTAGCGGCTTACCAGGGGGCTCCTACGAGCAGTACTTC. Encoded protein: CASGLPGGSYEQYF.

The table lists this clonotype with many counts. The chain recombines TRBV5-1 with TRBJ2-1, with 7 bases aligning to TRBD1. The CDR3 consists of 13 residues. CDR1 and CDR2 (germline): SGHRS, YFSETQ. V dropped 4 bases and J dropped 5; count of bases not matched to a gene: 3. The CDR3 is CASSRDSNNEQFF. The CDR3 DNA is TGCGCCAGCAGCCGGGACAGTAACAATGAGCAGTTCTTC.

This clonotype was counted at least ten times. The gene calls are TRBV19 and TRBJ2-5; TRBD2 agrees at 7 bases. The CDR3 sequence is 13 residues long. With V trimmed by 5 bases and J by 2 bases, 2 bases remained unmatched. The germline V gene has CDR1 LNHDA and CDR2 SQIVND (reference sequence). CDR3 region: CASSSSGQETQYF. As DNA, the CDR3 is TGTGCCAGTAGTTCTAGCGGTCAAGAGACCCAGTACTTC.

V is TRBV5-6 and J is TRBJ2-7, with D perhaps TRBD1 (6 bases). This CDR3 is built from 15 residues. Trimming cost V 0 bases and J 3 bases, with 13 bases left between them. Germline CDR1 reads SGHDT; CDR2 reads YYEEEE. CDR3 bases: TGTGCCAGCAGCTTGGGGAGACAGGACAACTACGAGCAGTACTTC. It yields the protein CASSLGRQDNYEQYF.

This CDR3 is CGILAGVTDTQYF. In DNA form, the CDR3 reads TGCGGGATTCTAGCGGGGGTCACAGATACGCAGTATTTT. V and J are TRBV20-1 and TRBJ2-3; 10 nucleotides line up with TRBD2. Germline V lookup: CDR1 DFQATT, CDR2 SNEGSKA (reference sequence). CDR3 length: 13 residues.

In this sample, this clonotype turned up many times. The chain carries TRBV6-1 and TRBJ2-1; D remains unclear. The CDR3 is 14 amino acids. Deletions cut 2 bases from V and 2 bases from J, with 7 bases between. Germline V CDR1 and CDR2: MNHNS, SASEGT. This CDR3 reads CASSESAAYNEQFF. The DNA of the CDR3 is TGTGCCAGCAGTGAAAGCGCGGCCTACAATGAGCAGTTCTTC.

Ten or more counts support this clonotype. A clone one base away is much larger, so this may be a read error. This sequence joins TRBV18 and TRBJ2-5; 11 bases line up with TRBD2. Germline V gene data show CDR1 as KGHSH and CDR2 as LQKENI. The V segment lost 6 bases and the J segment 11 bases; nucleotides outside the gene matches: 23. CDR3 size: 18 residues. CDR3 region: CASSSRTLAGGIHGEQYF. DNA for the CDR3: TGTGCCAGCTCCTCAAGGACCCTAGCGGGGGGCATACATGGTGAGCAGTACTTC.

There are a few counts of this clonotype. J is TRBJ2-2 and V is TRBV6-2 or TRBV6-3, with 8 nucleotides matching TRBD1. Germline CDR1 MNHEY, CDR2 SVGEGT. V was clipped by 11 bases and J by 5 bases; unmatched bases: 7. The CDR3 length is 13 residues. The CDR3 spells CACKWTGTGELFF. The CDR3 nucleotides read TGTGCCTGCAAATGGACAGGGACCGGGGAGCTGTTTTTT.

The gene calls are TRBV28 and TRBJ1-5; 8 nucleotides line up with TRBD1. Germline CDR1 reads MDHEN; CDR2 reads SYDVKM. V shed 3 bases, J shed 1 base, and the junction held 5 bases outside the gene matches. This CDR3 is built from 16 residues. CDR3 protein: CASSLLQGASNQPQHF. In DNA form, the CDR3 reads TGTGCCAGCAGTTTGCTCCAGGGGGCGAGCAATCAGCCCCAGCATTTT.

In its sample, this clonotype was seen once. The CDR3 sequence: CASSEGRIISGNTIYF. The CDR3 DNA follows: TGTGCCAGCAGCGAGGGACGGATCATCTCTGGAAACACCATATATTTT. J is TRBJ1-3 and V is TRBV7-8; the D gene is possibly TRBD1 (5 bases). The CDR3 totals 16 residues. Trimming cost V 5 bases and J 0 bases, with 14 bases left between them. CDR1 and CDR2 (germline): SGHVS, FQNEAQ.

Concerning this clonotype: This may come from a read error, since a much larger clone is one base off. The CDR3 DNA follows: TGCAGTGCTACCCGGGGCCCGACAGATACGCAGTATTTT. Amino acids: CSATRGPTDTQYF. V and J are TRBV20-1 and TRBJ2-3; D may be TRBD1 or TRBD2 (5 bases each). V shed 4 bases and J shed 3 bases, with 11 bases lying between them. The CDR3 loop spans 13 amino acids. Germline assignment: CDR1 DFQATT and CDR2 SNEGSKA (reference sequence).

This clonotype was picked up a small number of times. The chain recombines TRBV5-1 with TRBJ1-1, with unresolved D. V lost 4 bases to trimming and J lost 1 base, with 14 bases between them. The germline CDR1 and CDR2 sequences are SGHRS and YFSETQ. The CDR3 has 15 residues. The CDR3, as DNA: TGCGCCAGCAGCGACACCCCGAGTGGGAACACTGAAGCTTTCTTT. It encodes CASSDTPSGNTEAFF.

This clonotype was seen repeatedly, ten times or more. The V and J genes are TRBV7-9 and TRBJ1-1, with D maybe TRBD1 (5 bases). Germline CDR1 and CDR2: SEHNR and FQNEAQ (reference sequence). V gave up 2 bases and J gave up 4 bases, with 11 bases separating them. The CDR3 contains 14 residues. As DNA, the CDR3 is TGTGCCAGCAGCTTAACGGGGGAGAGCACTGAAGCTTTCTTT. Amino acid sequence: CASSLTGESTEAFF.

Comments on this clonotype: A single base separates this from a much larger clone, so it may be a read error. The CDR3 spells CASSPGAEETQYF. For the CDR3, the DNA is TGCGCCAGCAGCCCCGGGGCAGAAGAGACCCAGTACTTC. V usage is TRBV5-1 and J usage is TRBJ2-5, with D perhaps being TRBD1 or TRBD2 (5 bases each). The CDR3 has 13 amino acids. The V end lost 4 bases, the J end lost 3 bases, and 10 bases lay between the germline ends. CDR1 and CDR2 from the germline V gene are SGHRS and YFSETQ. Using reference TRBV5-1 and TRBJ2-5 for the parts outside the CDR3, the full variable domain is KAGVTQTPRYLIKTRGQQVTLSCSPISGHRSVSWYQQTPGQGLQFLFEYFSETQRNKGNFPGRFSGRQFSNSRSEMNVSTLELGDSALYLCASSPGAEETQYFGPGTRLLVL.